The entry below gives a single TCR beta chain sequence along with its context. Its antigen is currently unknown. Assay used: immunoSEQ multiplex PCR; TCRdb lists only in-frame clones, some missing. The data contain around 45,000 clones, 70% to 75% of them singletons. Patients had chemo-refractory metastatic non-small-cell lung cancer and received focal radiation plus CTLA-4 blockade that used ipilimumab. The sample comes from a study of radiotherapy plus CTLA-4 blockade in lung cancer. On the study more broadly: Objective response rate was about 20%; disease control rate, less than 40%.

Study-level findings and limits: The authors reported that early blood T cell clone dynamics, with interferon-beta, best predicted response. In blood, tumor-derived TCR clones expanded after radiotherapy plus ipilimumab.

V lost 2 bases and J lost 3, with 16 bases in between. This CDR3 has 16 residues. In germline, CDR1 is LGHNT, CDR2 FRNRAP. Sequencing was performed on peripheral blood, taken from a patient treated with radiotherapy plus ipilimumab. The TCR originated in a human donor with non-small cell lung cancer who had a complete response to radiotherapy plus ipilimumab. The V and J genes are TRBV12-5 and TRBJ2-5, with TRBD1 as a possible D gene (6 bases). The CDR3 protein is CASGLHPAGTKETQYF. The CDR3 DNA reads as TGTGCTAGTGGTTTGCATCCCGCCGGGACAAAAGAGACCCAGTACTTC.